Sequencing of this T cell receptor beta chain was carried out in a study of molecular identifiers for immune sequencing clone quantification. As regards this clonotype: This may stem from a read error, because a much larger clone lies one nucleotide away.

TCRdb analysed the PCR reads with MiXCR anew, one entry per CDR3 protein. The table lists 460,000 or so distinct CDR3 sequences, around a fifth of them singletons. CDR1 is MNHEY and CDR2 is SVGEGT in the germline V gene. This CDR3 contains 16 residues. The TCR comes from a human donor in good health. Some libraries in this study had Jurkat cell RNA spiked in. This sequence joins TRBV6-2 or TRBV6-3 and TRBJ1-1; D is unresolved. Material for sequencing was naive CD8+ T cells from blood, with Jurkat cell RNA spiked in. The subset: FACS-sorted CD8+CD4-CCR7+CD45RA+ naive T cells. CDR3: CAGSYSLRGFDTEAFF. DNA for the CDR3: TGTGCCGGCAGTTACTCTTTGCGGGGTTTTGACACTGAAGCTTTCTTT.